This T cell receptor beta chain was captured in a study of T-cell memory formation after mild COVID-19. It was 5'RACE with constant-segment primers that produced the TCR alpha and TCR beta cDNA libraries, which carried sample barcodes and UMIs. TCRdb recomputed calls from the 5' RACE reads with MiXCR, one row per CDR3 protein. The table records 500,000 to 600,000 distinct CDR3 sequences, more than 15% of them present only once. This clonotype has only a few counts. The sample was PBMCs or a T cell subset sorted from them (not recorded which). The receptor was derived from an adult woman who had mild COVID-19 (a few samples of this study predate the infection). Cell type and time point are not known.

The CDR3 reads CASSVVLKPHEQFF. CDR3 nucleotide sequence: TGTGCCAGCAGTGTGGTTCTAAAGCCCCATGAGCAGTTCTTC. V usage is TRBV6-5 and J usage is TRBJ2-1; D is unresolved. Germline values: CDR1 MNHEY, CDR2 SVGAGI. The CDR3 is 14 amino acids. Trimming removed 5 bases from V and 8 bases from J, with 16 bases in between.